The T cell receptor beta chain described here comes from a study of blood T cells in healthy people across ages (dated by TCRdb to about 2015). For context, the study as a whole: In model experiments, template switching captured about one uniquely barcoded TCR beta cDNA molecule for every two T cells. Using deep sequencing normalized with unique cDNA molecular identifiers, the study measured how TCR beta repertoire diversity changes with age. The donors were divided into four age groups: young (average around 16 years), middle-aged (roughly 40), aged (62) and long-lived (around 80). To avoid experimental bias, donors of different ages were spread randomly across the sequencing lanes. Two additional independent replicas of 1 million unique cDNA reads from the same blood draw were analyzed for two donors (one aged 18 to 30 and one aged 80 or older).

Libraries came from 5' RACE. The sequencing machine was an Illumina HiSeq 2500. A second PCR of about 6 to 11 cycles was run with a J-beta primer mix and a sample-barcoded 5' primer. A unique molecular identifier was introduced onto each TCR beta cDNA molecule by a template-switch 5' adaptor carrying 12 random nucleotides. Each sample yielded at least 3 million CDR3-containing paired-end reads. The Mint cDNA synthesis kit, primed by a TRBC-specific oligonucleotide, was used to synthesize first-strand cDNA from all RNA. After uracil-DNA glycosylase treatment, a first 18-cycle PCR used universal primers M1SS and BC2_uni_R on all cDNA. As for how the authors treated the data: Each sample was normalized by randomly selecting 1 million high-quality reads, each carrying a distinct molecular identifier. Reads with shared molecular identifiers were discarded instead of being binned into consensus sequences. CDR3 identification, clonotype clustering and error correction used MiTCR with a Q25 quality threshold and the strictest error-elimination algorithm. A nonparametric unseen species model with Euler transformation was used to estimate lower-bound total TCR beta diversity. TCRdb redid the processing of the public reads, applying fastp at Q25 and MiXCR, and retained in-frame beta chains. Identical CDR3 protein sequences are pooled into one entry, listed with their most common genes and DNA. These V and J calls are TCRdb output, not the study's own analysis. Across this sample there are roughly 930,000 distinct CDR3 sequences, with 48% seen only once. About an eighth of the sample is taken by the ten largest.

Results and caveats for the whole study, not just this receptor: Because profiling used bulk unsorted PBMCs, naive and antigen-experienced compartments could not be compared conclusively. Compared with the aged group, the long-lived group had more naive CD4+ T cells, fewer expanded clones and increased TCR diversity, suggesting age selection. Estimates of total diversity based on one million sequenced T cells were regarded as lower bounds and as underestimates. Observed TCR beta diversity per million T cells fell roughly linearly with age, and a significant reduction was already apparent by age about 43. There was a strong correlation between observed TCR beta diversity and the percentage of naive T cells measured by flow cytometry. Because donor CMV infection status was unknown, age-related changes in expanded clonotypes were potentially confounded.

V and J lose 6 bases and 5 bases, and a span of 12 bases separates them. Taken from cysteine to phenylalanine, the CDR3 has 13 residues. Only the CDR3 DNA is retained, 39 bases long and in frame from the first base. The CDR1 and CDR2 encoded by the germline V gene are MNHEY and SVGEGT. This clonotype occurred many times. Its antigen is unknown. Qualities for individual bases were not recorded, and no much larger clone is one base off. Systemically healthy Caucasian individuals from Russia, around 38 in total and aged about 6 to 100 years, were included as donors. About 9.8 milliliters of peripheral blood were drawn from each donor into EDTA-treated Vacutainer tubes. PBMCs were isolated by Ficoll-Paque density-gradient centrifugation, with at least 6 million obtained per sample. Total RNA was extracted from PBMCs with Trizol reagent, with at least 6 micrograms obtained per sample. The percentages of naive CD45RAhigh/CD27high T cells were determined by flow cytometry on a PBMC aliquot from every donor.

Material: blood. The receptor was isolated from a man aged 30 to 45 in good health. The rearrangement combines TRBV6-2 or TRBV6-3 with TRBJ2-3; the D gene could be either TRBD1 or TRBD2, each agreeing at 5 bases. Read as DNA, the sequence is TGTGCCAGCAGCCGGGGCTTTGGAGATACGCAGTATTTT. Translated, this gives CASSRGFGDTQYF.